A selection of T cell receptor beta chains follows, all from one sample in a study of cytomegalovirus exposure and HLA in healthy donors. Generated by immunoSEQ multiplex PCR, the TCRdb table keeps only in-frame clones and is missing some. The table includes approximately 300,000 clones, about nine tenths detected once. Sequences were obtained from PBMCs. These TCRs come from a woman aged 18 to 35 in good health and CMV-seronegative. Both conserved end residues are part of each CDR3. The order of the fields is V gene, clone size, D gene, J gene, CDR3 protein, CDR3 DNA. A D gene is named only where the DNA matches it firmly. Only some rows state a clone size, as once, few, many or a class for expanded clones.

>TRBV9|NA|TRBD2|TRBJ2-5
CASSALAGVQETQYF
TGTGCCAGCAGCGCGCTAGCGGGAGTACAGGAGACCCAGTACTTC
>TRBV29-1|once|NA|TRBJ2-7
CSGTTSLSSYEQYF
TGCAGCGGGACCACTAGCCTGAGCTCCTACGAGCAGTACTTC
>TRBV27|NA|TRBD1|TRBJ2-7
CASSLVGQASKKGEQYF
TGTGCCAGCAGTTTAGTCGGACAGGCCAGTAAAAAGGGGGAGCAGTACTTC
>TRBV7-9|NA|TRBD1|TRBJ2-7
CASSLYGTGGPRSYEQYF
TGTGCCAGCAGCTTATATGGGACAGGGGGCCCCCGCTCCTACGAGCAGTACTTC
>TRBV27|NA|NA|TRBJ1-5
CASKQGGWSNQPQHF
TGTGCCAGCAAACAGGGCGGTTGGAGCAATCAGCCCCAGCATTTT
>TRBV27|NA|NA|TRBJ2-3
CASSLKGERADTQYF
TGTGCCAGCAGTTTAAAGGGGGAGAGGGCAGATACGCAGTATTTT
>TRBV30|NA|TRBD1|TRBJ2-1
CAWSGQGESEQFF
TGTGCCTGGTCGGGACAGGGGGAAAGTGAGCAGTTCTTC
>TRBV5-1|NA|NA|TRBJ2-1
CASSLRAARDEQFF
TGCGCCAGCAGCTTGCGTGCAGCGAGGGATGAGCAGTTCTTC
>TRBV27|NA|TRBD2|TRBJ2-7
CASSSGLAGLVGEQYF
TGTGCCAGCAGCAGCGGACTAGCGGGATTAGTGGGCGAGCAGTACTTC
>TRBV27|NA|NA|TRBJ2-7
CALQGVSYEQYF
TGTGCCCTCCAGGGCGTGTCTTACGAGCAGTACTTC
>TRBV7-2|few|NA|TRBJ2-7
CASSPGQNSYEQYF
TGTGCCAGCAGCCCGGGACAAAACTCCTACGAGCAGTACTTC
>TRBV5-4|once|TRBD2|TRBJ2-7
CASSGGLAGNEQYF
TGTGCCAGCAGCGGAGGACTAGCGGGCAACGAGCAGTACTTC
>TRBV5-1|NA|NA|TRBJ2-2
CASSLGHRDTGELFF
TGCGCCAGCAGCTTGGGGCACAGAGACACCGGGGAGCTGTTTTTT
>TRBV6-1|NA|TRBD1|TRBJ2-7
CASRAGGEQYF
TGTGCCAGCAGGGCAGGGGGCGAGCAGTACTTC
>TRBV12-5|NA|TRBD1|TRBJ2-7
CASGRTGSYEQYF
TGTGCTAGTGGTCGGACAGGCTCCTACGAGCAGTACTTC
>TRBV5-1|NA|TRBD1|TRBJ2-7
CASSLGQGGDYEQYF
TGCGCCAGCAGCTTGGGACAGGGTGGGGACTACGAGCAGTACTTC
>TRBV11-1|once|TRBD2|TRBJ2-1
CASSQPGLAGSGSYNEQFF
TGTGCCAGCAGCCAACCGGGACTAGCGGGTTCTGGCTCCTACAATGAGCAGTTCTTC
>TRBV6-5|NA|TRBD1|TRBJ2-7
CASTGPGTGTYEQYF
TGTGCCAGCACCGGCCCCGGGACAGGTACCTACGAGCAGTACTTC
>TRBV12-5|NA|NA|TRBJ1-5
CASGLDTGQYSNQPQHF
TGTGCTAGTGGTTTGGACACCGGACAGTATAGCAATCAGCCCCAGCATTTT
>TRBV7-9|NA|TRBD2|TRBJ2-7
CASSRGVRDEQYF
TGTGCCAGCAGCCGGGGGGTCCGAGACGAGCAGTACTTC
>TRBV28|NA|TRBD1|TRBJ1-3
CASSLDREGGNTIYF
TGTGCCAGCAGTTTGGACAGGGAAGGAGGAAACACCATATATTTT
>TRBV25-1|NA|NA|TRBJ2-5
CASQLSLTQYF
TGTGCCAGCCAACTCTCTTTGACCCAGTACTTC
>TRBV27|few|NA|TRBJ2-7
CASSFGRLYEQYF
TGTGCCAGCAGTTTCGGCAGGCTGTACGAGCAGTACTTC
>TRBV18|NA|NA|TRBJ1-1
CASSPPSRSDTEAFF
TGTGCCAGCTCACCACCCTCCAGGTCCGACACTGAAGCTTTCTTT
>TRBV5-1|NA|NA|TRBJ2-3
CASSLNRGDSGYTDTQYF
TGCGCCAGCAGCTTGAATCGCGGGGACTCGGGTTACACAGATACGCAGTATTTT
>TRBV7-9|NA|TRBD2|TRBJ2-1
CASSQVVAGRKNEQFF
TGTGCCAGCAGCCAAGTCGTAGCGGGACGGAAGAATGAGCAGTTCTTC
>TRBV5-1|NA|NA|TRBJ2-3
CASSLRGGPSTDTQYF
TGCGCCAGCAGCCTTAGAGGCGGGCCGAGCACAGATACGCAGTATTTT
>TRBV19|NA|NA|TRBJ2-7
CASSYNPGPPYEQYF
TGTGCCAGTAGTTACAATCCAGGGCCCCCCTACGAGCAGTACTTC
>TRBV29-1|NA|TRBD2|TRBJ2-7
CSVAGTSGTSAYEQYF
TGCAGCGTTGCCGGGACTAGCGGAACTTCAGCCTACGAGCAGTACTTC
>TRBV4-3|many|NA|TRBJ2-1
CASSQEGDSFNEQFF
TGCGCCAGCAGCCAAGAAGGAGATAGCTTCAATGAGCAGTTCTTC
>TRBV28|NA|NA|TRBJ2-1
CASTSTFRNEQFF
TGTGCCAGCACCTCTACGTTTCGGAATGAGCAGTTCTTC
>TRBV2|few|NA|TRBJ1-2
CASSGLSVNYGYTF
TGTGCCAGCAGTGGGTTGAGTGTCAACTATGGCTACACCTTC
>TRBV6-1|NA|NA|TRBJ2-7
CASSEIGSSYEQYF
TGTGCCAGCAGTGAAATCGGGAGCTCCTACGAGCAGTACTTC
>TRBV6-1|NA|NA|TRBJ2-7
CASSQAAGSGEQYF
TGTGCCAGCAGCCAAGCGGCGGGTTCGGGCGAGCAGTACTTC
>TRBV7-7|once|TRBD2|TRBJ2-3
CASSRTSGSTDTQYF
TGTGCTAGCAGCCGGACTAGCGGGAGCACAGATACGCAGTATTTT
>TRBV29-1|NA|TRBD1|TRBJ1-2
CSVRTGDYGYTF
TGCAGCGTCAGGACAGGGGACTATGGCTACACCTTC
>TRBV27|NA|TRBD2|TRBJ2-7
CASSGLAGTVYEQYF
TGTGCCAGCAGTGGACTAGCGGGGACCGTCTACGAGCAGTACTTC